One and the same sample provided the 30 T cell receptor beta chains below, sequenced in a study of molecular identifiers for immune sequencing clone quantification. TCRdb recomputed calls from the PCR reads with MiXCR, one row per CDR3 protein. The sample records tens of thousands of distinct CDR3 sequences, 24% being singletons. The specimen was naive CD8+ T cells from blood, with Jurkat cell RNA spiked in. Documented subset: FACS-sorted CD8+CD4-CCR7+CD45RA+ naive T cells. The receptors stem from a human donor in good health. Some libraries in this study had Jurkat cell RNA spiked in.

The rearrangement joins TRBV12-3 or TRBV12-4 to TRBJ2-1; D uncertain. The CDR3 totals 12 residues. Between the trimmed V and J ends, which lost 6 bases and 9 bases, there was a span of 12 bases. This chain's CDR3 is CASRYSRSEQFF. CDR3 DNA: TGTGCCAGCAGGTATTCTAGATCTGAGCAGTTCTTC.

In this sample, this clonotype turned up many times. The J gene is TRBJ1-1, the V gene TRBV6-5, with D perhaps TRBD1 (6 bases). With 5 bases removed from V and 6 bases from J, the gap between germline ends came to 25 bases. The CDR3 is 17 residues long. Looked up from germline, CDR1 is MNHEY and CDR2 is SVGAGI. In nucleotides, the CDR3 is TGTGCCAGCAGTCCCTCCGGGGGAATCAGTGGGGGCGCTGAAGCTTTCTTT. This encodes CASSPSGGISGGAEAFF.

Comments on this clonotype: A read error may be the cause here, since a much bigger clone is one base away. The genes are TRBV14 and TRBJ2-7; TRBD1 is a possible D gene (6 bases). V shed 2 bases and J shed 1 base, with 15 bases lying between them. Germline V gene lookup returns CDR1 SGHDN and CDR2 FVKESK. The CDR3 covers 16 residues. The CDR3 region has the DNA TGTGCCAGCAGCCAACGAGGGACAAGCATTTCCTACGAGCAGTACTTC. Protein sequence: CASSQRGTSISYEQYF. The variable domain in full, with the rest retrieved from reference TRBV14 and TRBJ2-7, is EAGVTQFPSHSVIEKGQTVTLRCDPISGHDNLYWYRRVMGKEIKFLLHFVKESKQDESGMPNNRFLAERTGGTYSTLKVQPAELEDSGVYFCASSQRGTSISYEQYFGPGTRLTVT.

The genes are TRBV9 and TRBJ1-1; a weak D match, TRBD1 (6 bases). Germline values: CDR1 SGDLS, CDR2 YYNGEE. Trimming cost V 3 bases and J 6 bases, with 9 bases left between them. CDR3 size: 12 residues. The CDR3 nucleotides are TGTGCCAGCAGCGAGGGGGGTCCTGAAGCTTTCTTT. The encoded protein is CASSEGGPEAFF.

This clonotype was counted many times. The chain uses TRBV12-3 or TRBV12-4 and TRBJ2-3; D might be TRBD1 (6 bases). V lost 2 bases, J lost 4 bases, and 25 bases lay in between. This CDR3 spans 19 amino acids. Written as DNA, the CDR3 is TGTGCCAGCAGTTTAATAGGGTTAGGGGGATCTTTGGGCGCAGATACGCAGTATTTT. It translates to CASSLIGLGGSLGADTQYF.

Note on this clonotype: A read error is possible here, since a much larger clone lies one base away. This rearrangement joins TRBV9 to TRBJ1-1; 8 bases fit TRBD1. The CDR3 totals 14 residues. Per germline, CDR1 SGDLS and CDR2 YYNGEE. After removal of 10 bases from V and 5 bases from J, the junction contained 13 bases not matched to a gene. CDR3 in DNA: TGTGCCGGCAACAGCCAGGGGGCTCGTACTGAAGCTTTCTTT. Amino acid sequence: CAGNSQGARTEAFF.

Concerning this clonotype: This may be a read error, as it is one base from a much larger clone. The chain has TRBV3-1 and TRBJ1-1; D is possibly TRBD1 (5 bases). In germline, CDR1 is LGHDT, CDR2 YNNKEL (reference sequence). CDR3 size: 13 residues. The CDR3 protein is CASGQEGDTEAFF. The DNA of the CDR3 is TGTGCCAGCGGCCAAGAAGGGGACACTGAAGCTTTCTTT.

The table lists this clonotype with many counts. The rearrangement links TRBV7-2 to TRBJ2-5, with 8 nucleotides matching TRBD2. The junction had 5 bases not matched to a gene; V was cut back by 4 bases and J by 4 bases. This CDR3 is 14 amino acids long. CDR1 is SGHTA and CDR2 is FQGNSA in the germline V gene. CDR3 region: CASSSYGGVETQYF. CDR3 DNA: TGTGCCAGCAGCTCCTACGGGGGGGTAGAGACCCAGTACTTC.

This clonotype was observed at least ten times. CDR3 sequence reads: CASSLYPGGYDEQFF. The CDR3 nucleotides are TGTGCCAGCAGCTTATACCCAGGAGGGTACGATGAGCAGTTCTTC. V is TRBV11-3 and J is TRBJ2-1, with D perhaps TRBD2 (6 bases). The CDR3 length is 15 residues. Germline assignment: CDR1 SGHNT and CDR2 YENEEA. Trimming took 2 bases from V and 8 from J, leaving 16 bases between them.

This clonotype was observed at least ten times. The rearrangement links TRBV6-6 to TRBJ1-1, with D possibly matching TRBD1 (5 bases). Trimming took off 3 bases at V and 5 bases at J, with 10 bases between the two ends. This CDR3 region has 13 residues. CDR1 MNHNY and CDR2 SVGAGI come from the germline V gene (reference sequence). The CDR3 is CASSYGGGTEAFF. The DNA for the CDR3 is TGTGCCAGCAGTTATGGGGGGGGAACTGAAGCTTTCTTT.

The chain is built from TRBV9 and TRBJ2-3, with 8 positions matching TRBD2. Trimming cost V 0 bases and J 1 base; bases outside gene matches: 7. Germline V gene lookup returns CDR1 SGDLS and CDR2 YYNGEE. The CDR3 loop spans 17 amino acids. The CDR3 loop reads CASSVGASGWGTDTQYF. The DNA for the CDR3 is TGTGCCAGCAGCGTAGGGGCTAGCGGGTGGGGCACAGATACGCAGTATTTT.

The sample holds many counts of this clonotype. The rearrangement links TRBV4-1 to TRBJ1-5; 8 nucleotides align to TRBD1. V lost 1 base to trimming and J lost 3 bases; unmatched junction nucleotides: 8. There are 17 residues in the CDR3. Germline loops: CDR1 MGHRA, CDR2 YSYEKL. CDR3 amino acids: CASSQALQGGINQPQHF. In DNA, the CDR3 is TGCGCCAGCAGCCAAGCACTACAGGGGGGCATCAATCAGCCCCAGCATTTT.

As for this clonotype: A much bigger clone sits one base away, suggesting this may be a read error. The CDR3 ends on some other residue instead of the conserved phenylalanine or tryptophan, so this is likely a read error. The chain uses TRBV29-1 and TRBJ2-7; tentatively, D is TRBD2 (6 bases). V was shortened by 4 bases and J by 2 bases, with 15 bases between the two germline ends. Germline lookup yields CDR1 SQVTM and CDR2 ANQGSEA. This CDR3 comprises 14 residues. Here the CDR3 DNA reads TGCAGCGTTGTTTATAGCGGTCCCCCCTACGAGCAGTACCTC. This codes for CSVVYSGPPYEQYL.

Here the CDR3 DNA reads TGCAGCGTTGCCGGGACTAGCGGGAACGATGAGCAGTTCTTC. Residues: CSVAGTSGNDEQFF. This chain joins TRBV29-1 and TRBJ2-1; TRBD2 matches 13 bases. J was trimmed by 8 bases and V by 4 bases; bases with no gene match: 5. The CDR3 is 14 amino acids. The V gene's germline CDR1 is SQVTM and CDR2 ANQGSEA.

This clonotype was detected many times. V is TRBV6-5 and J is TRBJ1-1, with D hard to call. CDR3 length: 14 residues. In germline, CDR1 is MNHEY, CDR2 SVGAGI. V dropped 1 base and J dropped 1 base, with 7 bases sitting between them. The CDR3: CASSYYLGNTEAFF. CDR3 bases: TGTGCCAGCAGTTACTATTTGGGGAACACTGAAGCTTTCTTT.

There are many counts of this clonotype. The rearrangement links TRBV11-2 to TRBJ2-1, with 14 bases lining up with TRBD2. CDR3 length: 18 residues. The germline gives CDR1 SGHAT, CDR2 FQNNGV. J gave up 8 bases and V 2 bases, and 11 bases lay outside the gene matches. The CDR3 loop is CASSLMFGLAGGSDEQFF. The CDR3 region has the DNA TGTGCCAGCAGCTTAATGTTCGGACTAGCGGGAGGCTCCGATGAGCAGTTCTTC. Looking up the rest from reference TRBV11-2 and TRBJ2-1 gives the full variable domain: EAGVAQSPRYKIIEKRQSVAFWCNPISGHATLYWYQQILGQGPKLLIQFQNNGVVDDSQLPKDRFSAERLKGVDSTLKIQPAKLEDSAVYLCASSLMFGLAGGSDEQFFGPGTRLTVL.

In this sample, this clonotype turned up a few times. The rearrangement uses TRBV29-1 and TRBJ2-1; 7 bases match TRBD1. V gave up 0 bases and J gave up 10 bases; unmatched junction bases: 6. The CDR3 spans 13 residues. In germline, CDR1 is SQVTM, CDR2 ANQGSEA. CDR3: CSVEESTGNEQFF. CDR3 coding DNA: TGCAGCGTTGAAGAGTCGACAGGGAACGAGCAGTTCTTC.

Note on this clonotype: This sequence may be a read error, since a much larger clone differs from it by one base. This chain uses TRBV9 with TRBJ2-3, with a weak D call TRBD1 (6 bases). V lost 3 bases to trimming and J lost 6 bases, with 17 bases between them. The CDR3 covers 15 residues. Looked up from germline, CDR1 is SGDLS and CDR2 is YYNGEE. CDR3 DNA: TGTGCCAGCAGCGGAAAGACAGGCCAAGATGATACGCAGTATTTT. This codes for CASSGKTGQDDTQYF. The whole variable domain, remainder taken from reference TRBV9 and TRBJ2-3, is DSGVTQTPKHLITATGQRVTLRCSPRSGDLSVYWYQQSLDQGLQFLIQYYNGEERAKGNILERFSAQQFPDLHSELNLSSLELGDSALYFCASSGKTGQDDTQYFGPGTRLTVL.

This clonotype was seen repeatedly, ten times or more. The chain joins TRBV14 to TRBJ2-3; TRBD2 matches 9 bases. The CDR3 runs to 15 residues. The ends lost 2 bases at V and 6 bases at J; junction bases unmatched: 6. Germline lookup yields CDR1 SGHDN and CDR2 FVKESK. The CDR3 region is CASSQLRGGPDTQYF. CDR3 nucleotide sequence: TGTGCCAGCAGCCAATTGCGGGGGGGCCCCGATACGCAGTATTTT. The whole variable domain, remainder taken from reference TRBV14 and TRBJ2-3, is EAGVTQFPSHSVIEKGQTVTLRCDPISGHDNLYWYRRVMGKEIKFLLHFVKESKQDESGMPNNRFLAERTGGTYSTLKVQPAELEDSGVYFCASSQLRGGPDTQYFGPGTRLTVL.

Comments on this clonotype: A much larger clone lies one base from this, so it may be a read error. The rearrangement links TRBV5-6 to TRBJ2-5; weak D call: TRBD1 (6 bases). This CDR3 is 16 amino acids long. Germline V gene lookup returns CDR1 SGHDT and CDR2 YYEEEE. CDR3 residues: CASSTAQGGMAEPQYF. CDR3 DNA sequence: TGTGCCAGCAGTACAGCACAGGGTGGGATGGCAGAGCCCCAGTACTTC.

This clonotype was counted a single time. This chain connects TRBV9 to TRBJ1-1; the D is unclear. The germline V gene encodes CDR1 SGDLS and CDR2 YYNGEE. The V end was cut by 4 bases, the J end by 7 bases, with 14 bases between. CDR3 length: 13 amino acids. The DNA for the CDR3 is TGTGCCAGCAGCCCCACCGCGGGAATTGAAGCTTTCTTT. Translating gives CASSPTAGIEAFF.

A note on this clonotype: One end of the junction is discordant with germline, which a read error may explain. The chain joins TRBV7-6 to TRBJ2-1, with D tentatively TRBD1 (5 bases). Germline assignment: CDR1 SGHVS and CDR2 FNYEAQ. CDR3 length: 17 residues. In DNA, the CDR3 is TGTGCCAGCAGCTTAGATTCCCCGGCAGGGCCGGGCAATAAGCAGTTCTTC. Translating gives CASSLDSPAGPGNKQFF.

This clonotype was found many times. The gene calls are TRBV19 and TRBJ1-1; no firm D call. The germline V gene encodes CDR1 LNHDA and CDR2 SQIVND (reference sequence). V gave up 9 bases and J gave up 0 bases, with 5 bases separating them. There are 11 residues in the CDR3. The CDR3 loop reads CASYLNTEAFF. The CDR3 bases are TGTGCCAGCTATCTGAACACTGAAGCTTTCTTT.

This clonotype was detected ten times or more. This chain connects TRBV25-1 to TRBJ2-3; 9 bases are shared with TRBD1. CDR1 and CDR2 (germline): MGHDK, SYGVNS. V trimming: 4 bases; J trimming: 4 bases; junction bases outside the gene matches: 0. The CDR3 covers 13 residues. The CDR3 DNA is TGTGCCAGCAGTGGACAGGGGGCAGATACGCAGTATTTT. Residues: CASSGQGADTQYF. Filled out from reference TRBV25-1 and TRBJ2-3, the complete variable domain reads EADIYQTPRYLVIGTGKKITLECSQTMGHDKMYWYQQDPGMELHLIHYSYGVNSTEKGDLSSESTVSRIRTEHFPLTLESARPSHTSQYLCASSGQGADTQYFGPGTRLTVL.

This chain connects TRBV27 to TRBJ2-6; no clear D. This CDR3 has 15 amino acids. V lost 4 bases, J lost 0 bases, and 7 bases lay in between. From germline, CDR1 is MNHEY and CDR2 SMNVEV (reference sequence). The CDR3 nucleotides read TGTGCCAGCAGTTCCACTCCCTCTGGGGCCAACGTCCTGACTTTC. It codes for CASSSTPSGANVLTF.

This clonotype was found many times. The chain employs TRBV20-1 and TRBJ2-1; 12 bases line up with TRBD2. J was trimmed by 2 bases and V by 6 bases; bases with no gene match: 8. CDR1 is DFQATT, CDR2 SNEGSKA, per germline (reference sequence). The CDR3 has 16 amino acids. The CDR3 is CSARDPSGRAYNEQFF. The CDR3 DNA reads as TGCAGTGCCCGTGACCCTAGCGGGAGGGCCTACAATGAGCAGTTCTTC.

The genes are TRBV13 and TRBJ2-2; D is uncertain. With 5 bases removed from V and 5 bases from J, the gap between germline ends came to 18 bases. The CDR3 consists of 16 residues. Per germline, CDR1 PRHDT and CDR2 FYEKMQ (reference sequence). This CDR3 is CASSPQRKSSTGELFF. The DNA of the CDR3 is TGTGCCAGCAGCCCCCAAAGGAAAAGTTCAACCGGGGAGCTGTTTTTT.

This clonotype was detected many times. This sequence joins TRBV6-6 and TRBJ2-7; no definite D call. Germline lookup yields CDR1 MNHNY and CDR2 SVGAGI (reference sequence). The CDR3 loop spans 17 amino acids. V lost 0 bases, J lost 5 bases, and 20 bases lay in between. CDR3 residues: CASSYSPRRGVGDEQYF. CDR3 in DNA: TGTGCCAGCAGTTACTCCCCGCGCCGAGGAGTCGGTGACGAGCAGTACTTC.

The J gene is TRBJ2-7, the V gene TRBV7-6; D not resolved. The CDR3 consists of 15 residues. V was pared by 1 base and J by 0 bases, with 10 bases between. Germline V gene lookup returns CDR1 SGHVS and CDR2 FNYEAQ. The CDR3, as DNA: TGTGCCAGCAGCTTAGAGGTCAGCAGCTCCTACGAGCAGTACTTC. Its translation is CASSLEVSSSYEQYF.

This clonotype was observed at least ten times. The gene calls are TRBV29-1 and TRBJ1-5; D gene ambiguous. CDR1 SQVTM and CDR2 ANQGSEA come from the germline V gene. There are 13 residues in the CDR3. Trimming took off 3 bases at V and 4 bases at J, with 10 bases between the two ends. CDR3 nucleotide sequence: TGCAGCGTTGATTTACGGCGGAATCAGCCCCAGCATTTT. Its protein is CSVDLRRNQPQHF.